This T cell receptor (beta chain) was identified in a study of cytomegalovirus exposure and HLA in healthy donors. Study-wide points: Upon later analysis, TCR association rates were observed to vary by HLA locus, being highest for DRB1 and lowest for HLA-C. The study labeled fewer than 200 TCR beta chains cytomegalovirus-associated.

CDR3 size: 16 residues. V shed 5 bases, J shed 1 base, and the junction held 8 bases outside the gene matches. Germline CDR1 is SEHNR and CDR2 is FQNEAQ (reference sequence). There are a few counts of this clone. The target antigen is unknown. PCR was performed using 60 Vbeta and 13 Jbeta primers. Per the original methods: Around 76 million unique TCR beta chains, 9 million to 11 million shared, were counted in a later analysis. Some clones are missing from TCRdb's copy, which holds only in-frame ones; the method was immunoSEQ multiplex PCR. V and J calls and clone size follow that table, whereas D and trimming were derived from the DNA. The table lists 210,000 or so clones, 77% of them singletons.

The source is a woman aged 60-75 years in good health and CMV-seropositive. Sequenced: PBMCs. The gene calls are TRBV7-9 and TRBJ1-1; TRBD1 matches at 9 bases. The CDR3 reads CASSPRTGASNTEAFF. Here the CDR3 DNA reads TGTGCCAGCAGCCCGCGGACAGGGGCTTCGAACACTGAAGCTTTCTTT. Looking up the rest from reference TRBV7-9 and TRBJ1-1 gives the full variable domain: DTGVSQNPRHKITKRGQNVTFRCDPISEHNRLYWYRQTLGQGPEFLTYFQNEAQLEKSRLLSDRFSAERPKGSFSTLEIQRTEQGDSAMYLCASSPRTGASNTEAFFGQGTRLTVV.